The rows below give T cell receptor beta chains drawn from one sample of a study of regulatory T cells in long-lasting Graves disease. Each CDR3 protein gets one entry after TCRdb re-called the multiplex PCR reads with MiXCR. The sample has some 600,000 distinct CDR3 sequences, about 16% seen once. The same data also contributed to another study, on T cells in Graves' hyperthyroidism and ophthalmopathy.

Sequenced material: peripheral blood mononuclear cells (PBMCs), taken at new diagnosis, from a patient treated with antithyroid drugs. All receptors derive from a man younger than 35 with Graves disease. Both conserved end residues are part of each CDR3. D genes are given only for firm matches. Rows give clone size only sometimes, using once, few, many, or a class for an expanded clone.

v_call: TRBV7-9; clone_size: few; d_call: TRBD2; j_call: TRBJ2-1; cdr3_length: 15; cdr3_aa: CASSLGPSGYNEQFF; cdr3_nt: TGTGCCAGCAGCTTAGGGCCTAGCGGGTACAATGAGCAGTTCTTC
v_call: TRBV19; clone_size: NA; d_call: TRBD2; j_call: TRBJ2-7; cdr3_length: 16; cdr3_aa: CASSTRGTSGSNEQYF; cdr3_nt: TGTGCCAGTAGTACGAGGGGAACTAGCGGGTCGAACGAGCAGTACTTC
v_call: TRBV15; clone_size: NA; d_call: NA; j_call: TRBJ1-6; cdr3_length: 17; cdr3_aa: CATSGGATRGLNSPLHF; cdr3_nt: TGTGCCACCAGCGGGGGGGCGACAAGGGGCCTTAATTCACCCCTCCACTTT
v_call: TRBV13; clone_size: many; d_call: NA; j_call: TRBJ2-7; cdr3_length: 16; cdr3_aa: CASSPPRFEGDYEQYF; cdr3_nt: TGTGCCAGCAGCCCCCCAAGGTTTGAGGGGGATTACGAGCAGTACTTC
v_call: TRBV7-9; clone_size: NA; d_call: NA; j_call: TRBJ1-6; cdr3_length: 17; cdr3_aa: CASSLIFGATAFSPLHF; cdr3_nt: TGTGCCAGCAGCTTAATTTTTGGGGCCACAGCTTTTTCACCCCTCCACTTT
v_call: TRBV30; clone_size: many; d_call: NA; j_call: TRBJ1-2; cdr3_length: 14; cdr3_aa: CAWFPAHVVYGYTF; cdr3_nt: TGTGCCTGGTTTCCTGCACACGTCGTCTATGGCTACACCTTC
v_call: TRBV5-4; clone_size: NA; d_call: NA; j_call: TRBJ2-5; cdr3_length: 16; cdr3_aa: CASSWSGSGIQETQYF; cdr3_nt: TGTGCCAGCAGCTGGTCAGGATCGGGGATCCAAGAGACCCAGTACTTC
v_call: TRBV20-1; clone_size: few; d_call: NA; j_call: TRBJ1-5; cdr3_length: 13; cdr3_aa: CSASRAGNQPQHF; cdr3_nt: TGCAGTGCTAGTCGCGCCGGCAATCAGCCCCAGCATTTT
v_call: TRBV20-1; clone_size: many; d_call: TRBD1; j_call: TRBJ2-7; cdr3_length: 14; cdr3_aa: CSARVTGGAYEQYF; cdr3_nt: TGCAGTGCTAGGGTGACAGGGGGTGCGTACGAGCAGTACTTC
v_call: TRBV6-1; clone_size: many; d_call: NA; j_call: TRBJ2-7; cdr3_length: 13; cdr3_aa: CASGITAPYEQYF; cdr3_nt: TGTGCCAGCGGTATAACCGCGCCCTACGAGCAGTACTTC
v_call: TRBV12-3/TRBV12-4; clone_size: NA; d_call: NA; j_call: TRBJ1-2; cdr3_length: 14; cdr3_aa: CASSPPQGFVGYTF; cdr3_nt: TGTGCCAGCAGTCCCCCACAGGGATTCGTTGGCTACACCTTC
v_call: TRBV7-3; clone_size: NA; d_call: NA; j_call: TRBJ2-2; cdr3_length: 16; cdr3_aa: CASSLPGGGSTGELFF; cdr3_nt: TGTGCCAGCAGCTTACCCGGAGGGGGGTCCACCGGGGAGCTGTTTTTT
v_call: TRBV5-5; clone_size: few; d_call: TRBD1; j_call: TRBJ1-1; cdr3_length: 17; cdr3_aa: CASSLYRGGRKNTEAFF; cdr3_nt: TGTGCCAGCAGCTTATACAGGGGAGGACGGAAAAACACTGAAGCTTTCTTT
v_call: TRBV19; clone_size: few; d_call: TRBD1; j_call: TRBJ1-5; cdr3_length: 15; cdr3_aa: CASNPTTGGDQPQHF; cdr3_nt: TGTGCCAGTAACCCGACGACAGGGGGTGATCAGCCCCAGCATTTT
v_call: TRBV11-1; clone_size: many; d_call: TRBD1; j_call: TRBJ2-7; cdr3_length: 16; cdr3_aa: CASSLVAGTGGYEQYF; cdr3_nt: TGTGCCAGCAGCTTAGTTGCCGGGACAGGGGGCTACGAGCAGTACTTC
v_call: TRBV6-1; clone_size: many; d_call: TRBD1; j_call: TRBJ1-2; cdr3_length: 13; cdr3_aa: CASFQTGEVGYTF; cdr3_nt: TGTGCCAGCTTTCAGACAGGGGAGGTTGGCTACACCTTC
v_call: TRBV28; clone_size: many; d_call: TRBD2; j_call: TRBJ2-7; cdr3_length: 15; cdr3_aa: CASSPGTSGLYEQYF; cdr3_nt: TGTGCCAGCAGTCCCGGGACTAGCGGACTCTACGAGCAGTACTTC
v_call: TRBV11-2; clone_size: few; d_call: TRBD2; j_call: TRBJ2-3; cdr3_length: 17; cdr3_aa: CASSLAPLAGVTDTQYF; cdr3_nt: TGTGCCAGCAGCTTAGCGCCACTAGCGGGAGTCACAGATACGCAGTATTTT
v_call: TRBV27; clone_size: few; d_call: NA; j_call: TRBJ2-1; cdr3_length: 16; cdr3_aa: CASSLNRGVSSNEQFF; cdr3_nt: TGTGCCAGCAGTTTAAATAGGGGGGTGTCCTCCAATGAGCAGTTCTTC
v_call: TRBV3-1; clone_size: NA; d_call: TRBD2; j_call: TRBJ2-5; cdr3_length: 15; cdr3_aa: CASSLKGAGEETQYF; cdr3_nt: TGTGCCAGCAGTCTTAAGGGAGCGGGAGAGGAGACCCAGTACTTC
v_call: TRBV27; clone_size: many; d_call: NA; j_call: TRBJ2-1; cdr3_length: 13; cdr3_aa: CASSLSTLGEQFF; cdr3_nt: TGTGCCAGCAGTTTATCCACCTTAGGGGAGCAGTTCTTC
v_call: TRBV5-1; clone_size: many; d_call: NA; j_call: TRBJ1-1; cdr3_length: 15; cdr3_aa: CASSLYGGRGTEAFF; cdr3_nt: TGCGCCAGCAGCCTTTATGGGGGGCGAGGGACTGAAGCTTTCTTT
v_call: TRBV11-2; clone_size: many; d_call: NA; j_call: TRBJ2-1; cdr3_length: 16; cdr3_aa: CASSLGAGSSYNEQFF; cdr3_nt: TGTGCCAGCAGCTTAGGGGCGGGGAGCTCCTACAATGAGCAGTTCTTC
v_call: TRBV6-1; clone_size: few; d_call: TRBD2; j_call: TRBJ2-7; cdr3_length: 17; cdr3_aa: CASSAPGLAGGGYEQYF; cdr3_nt: TGTGCCAGCAGTGCACCGGGACTAGCGGGAGGCGGCTACGAGCAGTACTTC
v_call: TRBV7-9; clone_size: NA; d_call: NA; j_call: TRBJ1-1; cdr3_length: 12; cdr3_aa: CASSPSASEAFF; cdr3_nt: TGTGCCAGCAGCCCCTCAGCGTCTGAAGCTTTCTTT
v_call: TRBV10-2; clone_size: few; d_call: NA; j_call: TRBJ2-2; cdr3_length: 14; cdr3_aa: CASSEPGGTGELFF; cdr3_nt: TGCGCCAGCAGTGAGCCGGGTGGCACCGGGGAGCTGTTTTTT
v_call: TRBV2; clone_size: NA; d_call: NA; j_call: TRBJ2-3; cdr3_length: 14; cdr3_aa: CASNDRSYTDTQYF; cdr3_nt: TGTGCCAGCAACGACAGGTCCTACACAGATACGCAGTATTTT
v_call: TRBV5-4; clone_size: few; d_call: NA; j_call: TRBJ2-3; cdr3_length: 15; cdr3_aa: CASRSKVTATDTQYF; cdr3_nt: TGTGCCAGCCGCTCTAAGGTCACAGCCACAGATACGCAGTATTTT
v_call: TRBV27; clone_size: NA; d_call: NA; j_call: TRBJ2-7; cdr3_length: 14; cdr3_aa: CASSPLALPYEQYF; cdr3_nt: TGTGCCAGCAGTCCGCTAGCGCTTCCCTACGAGCAGTACTTC
v_call: TRBV13; clone_size: NA; d_call: TRBD2; j_call: TRBJ2-3; cdr3_length: 16; cdr3_aa: CASSPRSAGGTDTQYF; cdr3_nt: TGTGCCAGCAGCCCCCGTTCGGCGGGAGGCACAGATACGCAGTATTTT
v_call: TRBV2; clone_size: many; d_call: NA; j_call: TRBJ1-5; cdr3_length: 15; cdr3_aa: CASRPTDYSNQPQHF; cdr3_nt: TGTGCCAGCAGGCCGACGGATTATAGCAATCAGCCCCAGCATTTT
v_call: TRBV7-9; clone_size: NA; d_call: NA; j_call: TRBJ2-1; cdr3_length: 16; cdr3_aa: CASSPRGGPGGHEQFF; cdr3_nt: TGTGCCAGCAGCCCTCGCGGGGGCCCCGGGGGTCATGAGCAGTTCTTC
v_call: TRBV12-3/TRBV12-4; clone_size: NA; d_call: TRBD1; j_call: TRBJ2-5; cdr3_length: 16; cdr3_aa: CASRQTGTGDQETQYF; cdr3_nt: TGTGCCAGCAGACAAACCGGGACAGGGGACCAAGAGACCCAGTACTTC
v_call: TRBV19; clone_size: few; d_call: TRBD2; j_call: TRBJ2-1; cdr3_length: 17; cdr3_aa: CASSIGTSGSTYNEQFF; cdr3_nt: TGTGCCAGTAGTATCGGGACTAGCGGGTCTACCTACAATGAGCAGTTCTTC
v_call: TRBV30; clone_size: NA; d_call: NA; j_call: TRBJ1-5; cdr3_length: 13; cdr3_aa: CAWGRDLGQPQHF; cdr3_nt: TGTGCCTGGGGAAGGGATCTCGGTCAGCCCCAGCATTTT
v_call: TRBV3-1; clone_size: few; d_call: NA; j_call: TRBJ1-5; cdr3_length: 14; cdr3_aa: CASSPSRVGQPQHF; cdr3_nt: TGTGCCAGCAGCCCCTCTAGGGTGGGGCAGCCCCAGCATTTT
v_call: TRBV10-3; clone_size: few; d_call: NA; j_call: TRBJ2-5; cdr3_length: 14; cdr3_aa: CAISESAGGETQYF; cdr3_nt: TGTGCCATCAGTGAGTCGGCAGGCGGTGAGACCCAGTACTTC
v_call: TRBV10-3; clone_size: NA; d_call: TRBD2; j_call: TRBJ2-7; cdr3_length: 15; cdr3_aa: CAISGIAGTTREQYF; cdr3_nt: TGTGCCATCAGTGGTATAGCGGGCACGACCCGCGAGCAGTACTTC
v_call: TRBV7-7; clone_size: NA; d_call: NA; j_call: TRBJ1-2; cdr3_length: 13; cdr3_aa: CALGPVFNYGYTF; cdr3_nt: TGTGCCCTCGGACCAGTTTTTAACTATGGCTACACCTTT
v_call: TRBV19; clone_size: NA; d_call: NA; j_call: TRBJ2-7; cdr3_length: 14; cdr3_aa: CASNKGIDSYEQYF; cdr3_nt: TGTGCCAGTAATAAGGGTATCGACTCCTACGAGCAGTACTTC